This T cell receptor (beta chain) appears in the sequencing data of a study of cytomegalovirus exposure and HLA in healthy donors. Study-wide results and limits: Specific recognition of CMV antigens was confirmed in vitro for a few chains (all CMV-associated).

Points on this clone: Its specificity is not known.

The CDR3 loop spans 15 amino acids. CDR1 is SGHDT, CDR2 YYEEEE, per germline. Trimming took off 2 bases at V and 2 bases at J, with 14 bases between the two ends. The PCR was carried out with 60 Vbeta primers and 13 Jbeta primers. In the original workflow: In a later analysis, approximately 80 million unique TCR beta chains included roughly 11 million shared by two or more donors. Libraries were prepared by immunoSEQ multiplex PCR; TCRdb keeps only in-frame clonotypes and omits some of them. For V, J and clone size, that table is used; D and trimming come from the DNA. This table holds 150,000 to 200,000 clones, 77% found once.

The sample taken for sequencing was PBMCs. The receptor's source is a woman in her 40s in good health and CMV-seropositive. The chain has TRBV5-6 and TRBJ2-7, with TRBD1 as a possible D gene (6 bases). The DNA of the CDR3 is TGTGCCAGCAGCTTAAGGTTGACAGGAACCTACGAGCAGTACTTC. Encoded protein: CASSLRLTGTYEQYF. Together with reference TRBV5-6 and TRBJ2-7, the CDR3 gives the full variable domain: DAGVTQSPTHLIKTRGQQVTLRCSPKSGHDTVSWYQQALGQGPQFIFQYYEEEERQRGNFPDRFSGHQFPNYSSELNVNALLLGDSALYLCASSLRLTGTYEQYFGPGTRLTVT.